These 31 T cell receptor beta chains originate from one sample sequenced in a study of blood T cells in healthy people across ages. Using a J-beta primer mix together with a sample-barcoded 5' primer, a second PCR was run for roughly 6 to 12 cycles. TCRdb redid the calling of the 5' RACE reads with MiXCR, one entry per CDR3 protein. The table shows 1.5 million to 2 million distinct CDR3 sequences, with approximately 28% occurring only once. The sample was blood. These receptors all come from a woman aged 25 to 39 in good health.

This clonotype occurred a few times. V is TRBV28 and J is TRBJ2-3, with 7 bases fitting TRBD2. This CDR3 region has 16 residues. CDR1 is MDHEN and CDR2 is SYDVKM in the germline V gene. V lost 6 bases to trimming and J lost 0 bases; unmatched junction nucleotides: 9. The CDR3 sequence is CASRLRSGVSTDTQYF. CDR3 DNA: TGTGCCAGCAGATTGAGGAGCGGGGTTAGCACAGATACGCAGTATTTT.

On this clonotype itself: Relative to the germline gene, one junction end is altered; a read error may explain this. CDR3 loop: CASSQAATGSGANVPTF. The CDR3 nucleotides are TGTGCCAGCAGCCAAGCGGCTACAGGGTCTGGGGCCAACGTCCCGACTTTC. The gene calls are TRBV4-2 and TRBJ2-6; perhaps TRBD1 as D (6 bases). Germline V gene sequence: CDR1 LGHNA, CDR2 YNFKEQ. The CDR3 spans 17 residues.

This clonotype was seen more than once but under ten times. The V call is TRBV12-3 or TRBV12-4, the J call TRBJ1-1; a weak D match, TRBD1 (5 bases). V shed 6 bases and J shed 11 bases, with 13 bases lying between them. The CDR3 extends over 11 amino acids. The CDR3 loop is CASSRGGLAFF. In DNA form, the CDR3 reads TGTGCCAGCAGCCGGGGGGGACTTGCTTTCTTT.

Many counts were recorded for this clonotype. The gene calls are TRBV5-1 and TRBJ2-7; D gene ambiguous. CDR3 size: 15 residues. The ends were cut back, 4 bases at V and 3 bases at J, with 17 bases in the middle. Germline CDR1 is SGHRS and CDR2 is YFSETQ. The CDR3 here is CASSVLNKKDYEQYF. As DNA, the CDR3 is TGCGCCAGCAGCGTACTCAATAAAAAGGACTACGAGCAGTACTTC. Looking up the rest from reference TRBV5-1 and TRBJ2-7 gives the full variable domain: KAGVTQTPRYLIKTRGQQVTLSCSPISGHRSVSWYQQTPGQGLQFLFEYFSETQRNKGNFPGRFSGRQFSNSRSEMNVSTLELGDSALYLCASSVLNKKDYEQYFGPGTRLTVT.

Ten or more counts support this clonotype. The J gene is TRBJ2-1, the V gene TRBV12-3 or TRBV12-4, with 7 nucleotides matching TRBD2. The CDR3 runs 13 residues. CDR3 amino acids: CASGGSSYNEQFF. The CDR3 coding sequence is TGTGCGTCGGGGGGAAGCTCCTACAATGAGCAGTTCTTC.

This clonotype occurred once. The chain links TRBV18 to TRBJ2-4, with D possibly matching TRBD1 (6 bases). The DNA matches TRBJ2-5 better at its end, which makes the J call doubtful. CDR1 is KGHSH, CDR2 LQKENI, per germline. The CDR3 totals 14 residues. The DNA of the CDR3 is TGTGCCAGCTCACCCCAGTGGCAGGGGGAGACCCAGTACTTC. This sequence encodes CASSPQWQGETQYF.

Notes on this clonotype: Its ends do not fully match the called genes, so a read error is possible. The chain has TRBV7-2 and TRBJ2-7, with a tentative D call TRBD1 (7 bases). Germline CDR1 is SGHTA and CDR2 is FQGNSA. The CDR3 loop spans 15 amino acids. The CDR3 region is CAGSQRQGLTYEQYF. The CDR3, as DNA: TGTGCCGGCAGCCAAAGACAGGGACTCACCTACGAGCAGTACTTC.

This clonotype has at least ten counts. The CDR3 here is CASSAGAYEQYF. CDR3 DNA: TGCGCCAGCAGCGCGGGGGCCTACGAGCAGTACTTC. The chain couples TRBV5-1 to TRBJ2-7; 7 nucleotides align to TRBD2. There are 12 residues in the CDR3. CDR1 is SGHRS and CDR2 is YFSETQ in the germline V gene. With V trimmed by 4 bases and J by 2 bases, 0 bases remained unmatched. Supplemented by reference TRBV5-1 and TRBJ2-7, the full variable domain reads KAGVTQTPRYLIKTRGQQVTLSCSPISGHRSVSWYQQTPGQGLQFLFEYFSETQRNKGNFPGRFSGRQFSNSRSEMNVSTLELGDSALYLCASSAGAYEQYFGPGTRLTVT.

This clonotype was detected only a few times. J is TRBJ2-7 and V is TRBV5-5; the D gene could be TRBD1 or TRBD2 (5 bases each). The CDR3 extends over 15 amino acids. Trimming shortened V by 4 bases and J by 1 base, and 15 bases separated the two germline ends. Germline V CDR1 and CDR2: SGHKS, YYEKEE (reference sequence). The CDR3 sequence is CASSRDQGPSYEQYF. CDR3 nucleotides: TGTGCCAGCAGCAGGGACCAGGGCCCTTCCTACGAGCAGTACTTC.

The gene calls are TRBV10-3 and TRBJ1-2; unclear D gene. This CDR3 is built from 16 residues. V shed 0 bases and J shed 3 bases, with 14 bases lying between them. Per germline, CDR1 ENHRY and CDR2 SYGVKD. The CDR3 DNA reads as TGTGCCATCAGTGAGTCAGAGGGAACGATTGACTATGGCTACACCTTC. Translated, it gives CAISESEGTIDYGYTF.

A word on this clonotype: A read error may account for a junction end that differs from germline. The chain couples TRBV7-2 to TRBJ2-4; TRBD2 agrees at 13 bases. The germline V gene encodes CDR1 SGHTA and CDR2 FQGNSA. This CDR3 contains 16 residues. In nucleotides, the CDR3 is TGTGCCGGCAGCGATAGACTAGCGGGAGGCCGGAACATTCAGTACTTC. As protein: CAGSDRLAGGRNIQYF.

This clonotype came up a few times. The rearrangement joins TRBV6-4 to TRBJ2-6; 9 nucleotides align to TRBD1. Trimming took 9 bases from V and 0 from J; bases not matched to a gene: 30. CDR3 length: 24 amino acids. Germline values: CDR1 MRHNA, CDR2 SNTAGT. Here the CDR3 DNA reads TGTGCCAGAAAAGGGACTGAGTCGTCGAGGTCTCCGACAGGGGGATACTCTGGGGCCAACGTCCTGACTTTC. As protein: CARKGTESSRSPTGGYSGANVLTF.

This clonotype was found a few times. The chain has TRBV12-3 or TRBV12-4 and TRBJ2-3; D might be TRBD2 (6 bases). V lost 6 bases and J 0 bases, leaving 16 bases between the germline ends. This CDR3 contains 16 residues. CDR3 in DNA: TGTGCCAGCAGGCAGCTTGGGGGGACTAGCACAGATACGCAGTATTTT. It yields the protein CASRQLGGTSTDTQYF.

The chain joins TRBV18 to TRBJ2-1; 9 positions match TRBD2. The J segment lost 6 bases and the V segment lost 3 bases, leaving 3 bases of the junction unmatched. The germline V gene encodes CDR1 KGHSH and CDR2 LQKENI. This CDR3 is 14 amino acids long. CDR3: CASSPATSGNEQFF. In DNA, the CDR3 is TGTGCCAGCTCACCGGCGACTAGCGGCAATGAGCAGTTCTTC.

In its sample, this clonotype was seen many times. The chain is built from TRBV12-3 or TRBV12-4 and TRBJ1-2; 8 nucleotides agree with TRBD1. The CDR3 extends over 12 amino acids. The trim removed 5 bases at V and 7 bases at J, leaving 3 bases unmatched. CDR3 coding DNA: TGTGCCAGCAGTCGGACAGGGTTTGGCTACACCTTC. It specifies CASSRTGFGYTF.

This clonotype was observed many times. CDR3 nucleotides: TGCAGTGCCCCAGGGGGGGCGGGTCCACCCTACGAGCAGTACTTC. It is translated as CSAPGGAGPPYEQYF. The chain carries TRBV20-1 and TRBJ2-7, with D perhaps given as TRBD1 or TRBD2 (7 bases each). There are 15 residues in the CDR3. V dropped 6 bases and J dropped 2 bases, with 20 bases sitting between them. The germline gives CDR1 DFQATT, CDR2 SNEGSKA (reference sequence).

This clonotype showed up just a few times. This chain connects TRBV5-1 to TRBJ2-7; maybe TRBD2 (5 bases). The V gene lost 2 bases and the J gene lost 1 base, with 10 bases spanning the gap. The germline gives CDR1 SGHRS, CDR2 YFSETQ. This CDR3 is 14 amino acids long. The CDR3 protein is CASSFNSESYEQYF. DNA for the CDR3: TGCGCCAGCAGCTTTAATAGCGAGTCCTACGAGCAGTACTTC.

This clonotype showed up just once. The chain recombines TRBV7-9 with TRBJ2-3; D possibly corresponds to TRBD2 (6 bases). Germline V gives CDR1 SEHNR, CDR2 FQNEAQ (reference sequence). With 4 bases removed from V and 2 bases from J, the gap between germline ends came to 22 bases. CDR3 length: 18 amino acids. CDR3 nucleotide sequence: TGTGCCAGCAGCTCCGCGCGGTTGTGGGGGGAGGTCACAGATACGCAGTATTTT. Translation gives CASSSARLWGEVTDTQYF.

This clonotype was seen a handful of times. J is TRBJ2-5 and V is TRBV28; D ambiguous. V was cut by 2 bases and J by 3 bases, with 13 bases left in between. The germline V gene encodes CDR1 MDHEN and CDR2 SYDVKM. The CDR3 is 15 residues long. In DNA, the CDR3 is TGTGCCAGCAGTTTAGACACCGAAGGAGAAGAGACCCAGTACTTC. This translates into CASSLDTEGEETQYF.

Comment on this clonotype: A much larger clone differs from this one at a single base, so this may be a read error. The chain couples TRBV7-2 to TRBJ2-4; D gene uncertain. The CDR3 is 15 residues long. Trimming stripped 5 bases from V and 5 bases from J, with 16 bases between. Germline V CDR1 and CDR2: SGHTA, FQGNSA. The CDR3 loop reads CTSSGSGGVQNIQYF. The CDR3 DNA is TGTACCAGCAGCGGCTCCGGTGGGGTGCAAAACATTCAGTACTTC.

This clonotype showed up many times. Here the CDR3 reads CASSLEVETQYF. In nucleotides, the CDR3 is TGTGCCAGCAGCTTAGAGGTGGAGACCCAGTACTTC. The V gene is TRBV7-2, the J gene TRBJ2-5, with D uncertain. Looked up from germline, CDR1 is SGHTA and CDR2 is FQGNSA. The CDR3 covers 12 residues. V was clipped by 1 base and J by 5 bases, with 5 bases between them. The variable domain in full, completed from reference TRBV7-2 and TRBJ2-5, reads GAGVSQSPSNKVTEKGKDVELRCDPISGHTALYWYRQSLGQGLEFLIYFQGNSAPDKSGLPSDRFSAERTGGSVSTLTIQRTQQEDSAVYLCASSLEVETQYFGPGTRLLVL.

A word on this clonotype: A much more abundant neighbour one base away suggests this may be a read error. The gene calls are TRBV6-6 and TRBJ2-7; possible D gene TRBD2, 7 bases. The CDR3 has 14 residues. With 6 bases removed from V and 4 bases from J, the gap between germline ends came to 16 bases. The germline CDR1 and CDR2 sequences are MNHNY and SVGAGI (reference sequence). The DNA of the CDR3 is TGTGCCAGCAGGAACTCCGGGGGGCGATACGAGCAGTACTTC. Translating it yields CASRNSGGRYEQYF.

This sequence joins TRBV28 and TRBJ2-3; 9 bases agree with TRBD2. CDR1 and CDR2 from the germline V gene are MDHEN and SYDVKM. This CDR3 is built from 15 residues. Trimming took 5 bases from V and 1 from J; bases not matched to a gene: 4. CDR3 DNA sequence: TGTGCCAGCAGTACGCGGGGGGGACGCACAGATACGCAGTATTTT. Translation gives CASSTRGGRTDTQYF.

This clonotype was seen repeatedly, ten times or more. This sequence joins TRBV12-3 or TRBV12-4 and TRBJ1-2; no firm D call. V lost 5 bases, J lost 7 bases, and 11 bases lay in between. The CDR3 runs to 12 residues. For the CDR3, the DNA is TGTGCCAGCAGTGGACTGCCCATTGGCTACACCTTC. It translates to CASSGLPIGYTF.

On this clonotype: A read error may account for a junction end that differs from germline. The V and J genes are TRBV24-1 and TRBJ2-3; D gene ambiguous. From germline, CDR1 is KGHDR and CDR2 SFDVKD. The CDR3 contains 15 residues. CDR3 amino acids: CATSEGPDKADTQDF. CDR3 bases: TGTGCCACCAGTGAGGGTCCCGATAAAGCAGATACGCAGGATTTT.

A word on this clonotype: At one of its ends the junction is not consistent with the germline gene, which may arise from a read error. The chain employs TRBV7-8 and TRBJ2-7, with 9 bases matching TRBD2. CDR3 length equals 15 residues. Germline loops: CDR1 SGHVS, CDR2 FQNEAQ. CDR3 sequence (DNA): TGTGCCAGCAGCCTAGCGGGGAAGGGTTCCTACGAGCAGTACTTC. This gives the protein CASSLAGKGSYEQYF. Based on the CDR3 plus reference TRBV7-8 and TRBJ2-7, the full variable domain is GAGVSQSPRYKVAKRGQDVALRCDPISGHVSLFWYQQALGQGPEFLTYFQNEAQLDKSGLPSDRFFAERPEGSVSTLKIQRTQQEDSAVYLCASSLAGKGSYEQYFGPGTRLTVT.

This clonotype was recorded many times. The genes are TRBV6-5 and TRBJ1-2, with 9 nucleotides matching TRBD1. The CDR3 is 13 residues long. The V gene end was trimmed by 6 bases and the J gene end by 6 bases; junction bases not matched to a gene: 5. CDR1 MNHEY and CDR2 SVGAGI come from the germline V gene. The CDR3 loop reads CASSRDRADGYTF. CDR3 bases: TGTGCCAGCAGCAGGGACAGGGCGGATGGCTACACCTTC.

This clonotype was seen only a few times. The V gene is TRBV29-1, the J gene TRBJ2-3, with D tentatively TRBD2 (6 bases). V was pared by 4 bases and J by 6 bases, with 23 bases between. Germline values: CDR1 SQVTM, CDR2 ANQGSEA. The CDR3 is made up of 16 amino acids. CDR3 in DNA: TGCAGCGTTGTTTCCCCAGGGACTCTTCAGGCTGATACGCAGTATTTT. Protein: CSVVSPGTLQADTQYF.

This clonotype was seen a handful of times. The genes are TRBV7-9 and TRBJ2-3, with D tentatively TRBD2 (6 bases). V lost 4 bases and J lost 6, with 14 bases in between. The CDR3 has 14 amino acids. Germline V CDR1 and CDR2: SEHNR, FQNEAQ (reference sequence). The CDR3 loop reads CASSYIPEGDTQYF. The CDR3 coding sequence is TGTGCCAGCAGCTACATCCCGGAGGGGGATACGCAGTATTTT.

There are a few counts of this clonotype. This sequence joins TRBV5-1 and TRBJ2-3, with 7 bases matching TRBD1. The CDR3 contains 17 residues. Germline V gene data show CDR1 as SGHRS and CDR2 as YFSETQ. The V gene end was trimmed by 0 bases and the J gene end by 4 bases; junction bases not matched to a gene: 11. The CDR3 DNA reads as TGCGCCAGCAGCTTGGAGGGGGCGCCCGATTATGCAGATACGCAGTATTTT. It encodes CASSLEGAPDYADTQYF.

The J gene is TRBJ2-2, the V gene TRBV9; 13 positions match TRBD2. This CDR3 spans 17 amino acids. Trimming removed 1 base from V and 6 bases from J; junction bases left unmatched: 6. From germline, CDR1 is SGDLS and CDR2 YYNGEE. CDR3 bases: TGTGCCAGCAGCGTAACGGGAACTAGCGGGAGGGCCGGGGAGCTGTTTTTT. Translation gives CASSVTGTSGRAGELFF.